A single sample is the source of the 5 T cell receptor beta chains below, sequenced in a study of blood T cell repertoires in COVID-19. Clones were read by immunoSEQ multiplex PCR, and TCRdb kept only the in-frame ones, dropping some. This sample has about 220,000 clones, with approximately 84% found just once. Sequenced material: peripheral blood. Receptors were obtained from a woman aged 55-69 years with acute or convalescent COVID-19.

This clone was picked up one time. The chain uses TRBV2 and TRBJ2-3; 9 positions match TRBD1. The length of the CDR3 is 14 residues. The germline V gene has CDR1 SNHLY and CDR2 FYNNEI. The junction had 6 bases not matched to a gene; V was cut back by 8 bases and J by 3 bases. In nucleotides, the CDR3 is TGTGCCAGCGGAGCCGGGACAGGGACAGATACGCAGTATTTT. Its translation is CASGAGTGTDTQYF.

V and J are TRBV19 and TRBJ1-1, with 8 bases identical to TRBD1. CDR3 length: 15 amino acids. The V segment lost 2 bases and the J segment 2 bases; nucleotides outside the gene matches: 4. Germline assignment: CDR1 LNHDA and CDR2 SQIVND (reference sequence). For the CDR3, the DNA is TGTGCCAGTAGTATATCGACAGGGGAAAACACTGAAGCTTTCTTT. Amino acid sequence: CASSISTGENTEAFF.

The chain employs TRBV6-5 and TRBJ1-2; D is possibly TRBD1 (5 bases). CDR1 is MNHEY, CDR2 SVGAGI, per germline. The V and J ends lost 6 bases and 7 bases respectively, with 18 bases between them. CDR3 length: 14 amino acids. CDR3 amino acids: CASSPGGFGFGYTF. The CDR3 DNA is TGTGCCAGCAGCCCCGGGGGGTTTGGTTTTGGCTACACCTTC.

V gene TRBV27 combines with J gene TRBJ1-2, with D tentatively TRBD1 (5 bases). The CDR3 spans 14 residues. Germline V gives CDR1 MNHEY, CDR2 SMNVEV (reference sequence). V shed 4 bases and J shed 5 bases, with 14 bases lying between them. The CDR3 sequence is CASSSEGFRYGYTF. The CDR3 DNA is TGTGCCAGCAGTTCGGAGGGGTTTCGGTATGGCTACACCTTC.

The CDR3 DNA is TGTGCCTGGAGTCGTGGGTGGGGGGACAATGAGCAGTTCTTC. Encoded protein: CAWSRGWGDNEQFF. The chain has TRBV30 and TRBJ2-1; weak D call: TRBD2 (6 bases). The CDR3 is made up of 14 amino acids. Germline CDR1 is GTSNPN and CDR2 is SVGIG (reference sequence). The ends were cut back, 2 bases at V and 5 bases at J, with 13 bases in the middle.